This TCR beta chain was recorded in a study of cytomegalovirus exposure and HLA in healthy donors. Overall study findings and caveats: The authors confirmed in vitro that a few CMV-associated chains were specific for CMV antigens. Later analysis found that TCR beta chains associated with HLA were more clonally expanded than other, equally common chains. Productive rates of about 87% or about 30% were seen for most TCR beta V segments in an earlier analysis.

As to this clone: Its antigen is not identified.

The PCR ran on 60 Vbeta and 13 Jbeta primers. Data came from immunoSEQ multiplex PCR; TCRdb stores just in-frame clones and leaves some out. Seen here are 75,000 to 100,000 clones, about 82% observed once, and the top ten hold less than 8%. V lost 5 bases to trimming and J lost 7 bases; unmatched junction nucleotides: 6. This CDR3 comprises 14 residues. CDR1 and CDR2 from the germline V gene are LNHNV and YYDKDF (reference sequence). This receptor was obtained from a man aged 25-40 years in good health and CMV-seronegative. What was sequenced was PBMCs. The V and J genes are TRBV15 and TRBJ1-2, with 11 positions matching TRBD1. DNA for the CDR3: TGTGCCACCAGCTTGGACAGGGGGCTCGGTGGCTACACCTTC. Translating gives CATSLDRGLGGYTF.